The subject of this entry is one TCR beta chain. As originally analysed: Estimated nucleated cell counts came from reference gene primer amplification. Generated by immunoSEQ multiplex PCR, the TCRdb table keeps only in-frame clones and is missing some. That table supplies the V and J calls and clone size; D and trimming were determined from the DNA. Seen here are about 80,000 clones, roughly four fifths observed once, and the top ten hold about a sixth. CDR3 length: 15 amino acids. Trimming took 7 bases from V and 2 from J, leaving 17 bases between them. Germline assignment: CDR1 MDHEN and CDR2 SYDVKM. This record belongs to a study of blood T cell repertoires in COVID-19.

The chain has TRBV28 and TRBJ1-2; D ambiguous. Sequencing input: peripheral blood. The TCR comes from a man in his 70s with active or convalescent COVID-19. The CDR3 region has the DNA TGTGCCAGCACAGCCGGGAGCTCCTTAAACTATGGCTACACCTTC. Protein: CASTAGSSLNYGYTF.